This TCR beta chain was captured by sequencing in a study of blood T cell repertoires in COVID-19. About the study: Samples came from the United States, Italy and Spain, spanning acute and convalescent COVID-19. The analysed material was cDNA or gDNA that came from T cells, B-cell-depleted T cells, or PBMCs.

CDR1 is LGHDT and CDR2 is YNNKEL in the germline V gene (reference sequence). CDR3 length: 16 amino acids. After removal of 4 bases from V and 0 bases from J, the junction contained 4 bases not matched to a gene. This table comes from immunoSEQ multiplex PCR, and its TCRdb copy is limited to in-frame clones, with some not included. The sample has a few hundred thousand clones, roughly 85% seen once. This sequence joins TRBV3-1 (or the pseudogene TRBV3-2) and TRBJ1-5; 9 bases fit TRBD1. This receptor was obtained from a woman younger than 30 with acute or convalescent COVID-19. Sequenced: peripheral blood. The CDR3 is CASSPGTGNSNQPQHF. CDR3 DNA: TGTGCCAGCAGCCCGGGGACAGGGAATAGCAATCAGCCCCAGCATTTT.